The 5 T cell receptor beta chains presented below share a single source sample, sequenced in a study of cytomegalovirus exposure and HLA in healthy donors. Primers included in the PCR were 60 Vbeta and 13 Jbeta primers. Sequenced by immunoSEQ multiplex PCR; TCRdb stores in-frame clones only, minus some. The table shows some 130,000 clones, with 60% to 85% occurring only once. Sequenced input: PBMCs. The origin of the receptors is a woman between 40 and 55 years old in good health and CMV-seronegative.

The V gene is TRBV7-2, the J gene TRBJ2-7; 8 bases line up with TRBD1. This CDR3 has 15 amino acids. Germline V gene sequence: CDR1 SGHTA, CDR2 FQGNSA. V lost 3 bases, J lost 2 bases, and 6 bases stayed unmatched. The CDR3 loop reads CASSLAGTGAYEQYF. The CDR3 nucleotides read TGTGCCAGCAGCTTGGCCGGGACAGGTGCCTACGAGCAGTACTTC.

This CDR3 reads CASSPQDRVNTEAFF. CDR3 in DNA: TGTGCCAGCTCACCACAGGACAGGGTGAACACTGAAGCTTTCTTT. The chain links TRBV18 to TRBJ1-1; 8 nucleotides align to TRBD1. Per the germline V gene, CDR1 is KGHSH and CDR2 is LQKENI. Germline trimming cut 1 base from V and 0 bases from J; bases unmatched to any gene: 1. The CDR3 is made up of 15 amino acids. Looking up the rest from reference TRBV18 and TRBJ1-1 gives the full variable domain: NAGVMQNPRHLVRRRGQEARLRCSPMKGHSHVYWYRQLPEEGLKFMVYLQKENIIDESGMPKERFSAEFPKEGPSILRIQQVVRGDSAAYFCASSPQDRVNTEAFFGQGTRLTVV.

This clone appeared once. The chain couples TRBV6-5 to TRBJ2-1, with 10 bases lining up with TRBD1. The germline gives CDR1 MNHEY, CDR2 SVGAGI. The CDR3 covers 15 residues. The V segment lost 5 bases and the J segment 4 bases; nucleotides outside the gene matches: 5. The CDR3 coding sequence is TGTGCCAGCAGTACCGGGACAGGGGTTTACAATGAGCAGTTCTTC. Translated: CASSTGTGVYNEQFF.

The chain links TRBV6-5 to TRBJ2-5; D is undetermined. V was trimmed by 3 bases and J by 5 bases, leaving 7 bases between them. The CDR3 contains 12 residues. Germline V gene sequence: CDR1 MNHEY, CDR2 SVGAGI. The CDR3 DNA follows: TGTGCCAGCAGTTATCCCGCGGAGACCCAGTACTTC. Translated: CASSYPAETQYF.

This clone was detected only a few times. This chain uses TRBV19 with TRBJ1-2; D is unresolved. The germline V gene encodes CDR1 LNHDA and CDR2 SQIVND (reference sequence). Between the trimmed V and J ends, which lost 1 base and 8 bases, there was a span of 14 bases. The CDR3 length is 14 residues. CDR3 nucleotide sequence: TGTGCCAGTAGTATAGGCCCGGGGAGTACGGGCTACACCTTC. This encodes CASSIGPGSTGYTF.